Shown below are 22 T cell receptor beta chains from a single sample sequenced in a study of T cell responses to AZD1222 COVID-19 vaccine. Sequencing used immunoSEQ multiplex PCR; TCRdb keeps in-frame clones, though not all of them. The sample holds approximately 90,000 clones; about nine tenths are singletons and the top ten take over 2%. The sequencing here drew on peripheral blood, taken on day 0 of AZD1222 vaccination. These receptors all stem from an adult in good health.

The chain joins TRBV5-1 to TRBJ2-3; 11 bases agree with TRBD2. The CDR3 is 15 amino acids. Germline V gives CDR1 SGHRS, CDR2 YFSETQ. J was trimmed by 6 bases and V by 4 bases; bases with no gene match: 7. CDR3 in amino acids: CASSQLAGVADTQYF. CDR3 sequence (DNA): TGCGCCAGCAGCCAACTAGCGGGAGTGGCGGATACGCAGTATTTT.

A few counts support this clone. The V and J genes are TRBV10-2 and TRBJ1-4, with D possibly being TRBD1 (5 bases). The CDR3 runs to 17 residues. V shed 6 bases and J shed 2 bases, with 19 bases lying between them. From germline, CDR1 is WSHSY and CDR2 SAAADI. The CDR3 DNA is TGCGCCAGCAGGGGACGGGGGAAGGGGCTCACTAATGAAAAACTGTTTTTT. It yields the protein CASRGRGKGLTNEKLFF.

With respect to this clone: One end of the junction fails to match germline, which may point to a read error. The V and J genes are TRBV24-1 and TRBJ2-2; D possibly uses TRBD1 or TRBD2 (5 bases each). This CDR3 spans 16 amino acids. Per the germline V gene, CDR1 is KGHDR and CDR2 is SFDVKD. CDR3 in DNA: TGTGCCACCAGTGACGCCGGGACCGACCACACCAGGGAGCTGTTTTTT. Residues: CATSDAGTDHTRELFF.

V is TRBV5-6 and J is TRBJ1-4, with D uncertain. Germline V gene lookup returns CDR1 SGHDT and CDR2 YYEEEE. Trimming removed 1 base at V and 2 bases at J, with 3 bases between. This CDR3 spans 13 amino acids. The chain's CDR3 is CASSLNTNEKLFF. In DNA, the CDR3 is TGTGCCAGCAGCTTGAATACTAATGAAAAACTGTTTTTT.

This rearrangement joins TRBV3-1 (or the pseudogene TRBV3-2) to TRBJ1-3, with D maybe TRBD1 (5 bases). V was clipped by 1 base and J by 1 base, with 17 bases between them. CDR1 is LGHDT and CDR2 is YNNKEL in the germline V gene (reference sequence). The CDR3 consists of 18 residues. The CDR3 DNA reads TGTGCCAGCAGCCAAGCCGCCAGGCGTGGGGCTTCTGGAAACACCATATATTTT. This encodes CASSQAARRGASGNTIYF.

This rearrangement joins TRBV3-1 (or the pseudogene TRBV3-2) to TRBJ2-1; 8 nucleotides agree with TRBD2. The CDR3 contains 17 residues. The V gene end was trimmed by 4 bases and the J gene end by 7 bases; junction bases not matched to a gene: 15. Germline CDR1 LGHDT, CDR2 YNNKEL (reference sequence). In nucleotides, the CDR3 is TGTGCCAGCAGCCCCCTGGGGCTAGCGGGTCCCCAGAATGAGCAGTTCTTC. Encoded protein: CASSPLGLAGPQNEQFF.

The chain recombines TRBV6-1 with TRBJ2-7; perhaps D is TRBD1 or TRBD2 (5 bases each). Germline values: CDR1 MNHNS, CDR2 SASEGT. CDR3 length: 15 residues. The ends were cut back, 2 bases at V and 2 bases at J, with 13 bases in the middle. The CDR3 loop is CASSEWGTAPYEQYF. CDR3 coding DNA: TGTGCCAGCAGTGAATGGGGGACCGCTCCCTACGAGCAGTACTTC.

V is TRBV12-5 and J is TRBJ2-7, with D hard to call. V lost 2 bases to trimming and J lost 0 bases, with 8 bases between them. Germline-derived CDR1 and CDR2 are LGHNT and FRNRAP. The CDR3 consists of 14 residues. The CDR3 sequence: CASGLSASSYEQYF. DNA for the CDR3: TGTGCTAGTGGTTTGTCCGCGAGCTCCTACGAGCAGTACTTC.

The chain carries TRBV4-3 and TRBJ1-2; TRBD1 is a possible D gene (5 bases). Trimming removed 1 base from V and 2 bases from J, with 14 bases in between. The CDR3 spans 16 residues. Germline V gene data show CDR1 as LGHNA and CDR2 as YSLEER. The CDR3 region is CASSQAPGTINYGYTF. The CDR3 region has the DNA TGCGCCAGCAGCCAAGCCCCGGGGACGATAAACTATGGCTACACCTTC.

V is TRBV5-6 and J is TRBJ2-5; D gene uncertain. Trimming left V 1 base short and J 2 bases short, with 12 bases between. The CDR3 loop spans 15 amino acids. Germline V gene lookup returns CDR1 SGHDT and CDR2 YYEEEE. This chain's CDR3 is CASSLRVTYQETQYF. Written as DNA, the CDR3 is TGTGCCAGCAGCTTGAGGGTAACTTATCAAGAGACCCAGTACTTC.

About this clone itself: The identical CDR3 is also encoded by other nucleotide sequences in the sample. In DNA, the CDR3 is TGTGCCAGCAGCTTAGGACAGGGCAATCAGCCCCAGCATTTT. It specifies CASSLGQGNQPQHF. V is TRBV7-2 and J is TRBJ1-5; a possible D gene is TRBD1 (6 bases). V lost 1 base, J lost 2 bases, and 6 bases lay in between. The CDR3 spans 14 residues. The germline V gene has CDR1 SGHTA and CDR2 FQGNSA.

V is TRBV27 and J is TRBJ2-7; D possibly corresponds to TRBD1 (5 bases). CDR3 size: 10 residues. Germline CDR1 and CDR2: MNHEY and SMNVEV (reference sequence). Trimming removed 7 bases from V and 9 bases from J, with 10 bases in between. The CDR3 sequence is CASITQGQYF. CDR3 in DNA: TGTGCCAGCATCACGCAGGGGCAGTACTTC.

The V and J genes are TRBV5-8 and TRBJ2-1, with a possible D match to TRBD2 (6 bases). The length of the CDR3 is 16 residues. V lost 4 bases to trimming and J lost 0 bases, with 14 bases between them. CDR1 is SGHTS, CDR2 YDEGEE, per germline. CDR3 nucleotides: TGTGCCAGCAGCATCCTAGCGAGTAGCTCCTACAATGAGCAGTTCTTC. Translating gives CASSILASSSYNEQFF.

This clone has just one count. V gene TRBV5-6 combines with J gene TRBJ2-3; possible D gene TRBD1, 6 bases. CDR3 length equals 16 residues. Trimming removed 5 bases from V and 0 bases from J, with 16 bases in between. Germline loops: CDR1 SGHDT, CDR2 YYEEEE. The CDR3 here is CASSTRTALSTDTQYF. In DNA, the CDR3 is TGTGCCAGCAGTACGAGGACAGCCCTAAGCACAGATACGCAGTATTTT.

The chain recombines TRBV4-1 with TRBJ1-2; D remains ambiguous. CDR3 size: 14 residues. V was shortened by 4 bases and J by 4 bases, with 13 bases between the two germline ends. CDR1 is MGHRA and CDR2 is YSYEKL in the germline V gene. The CDR3 DNA reads as TGCGCCAGCAGCCCCGGGGAGGGCCTCTATGGCTACACCTTC. Encoded protein: CASSPGEGLYGYTF.

The rearrangement joins TRBV11-3 to TRBJ2-1; 11 nucleotides align to TRBD1. CDR3 length: 16 amino acids. Germline CDR1 reads SGHNT; CDR2 reads YENEEA. Trimming at V came to 5 bases and at J to 3 bases, leaving 6 bases not matched to a gene. CDR3 coding DNA: TGTGCCAGCAGCCCATCCGGGACAGGGGGCTACAATGAGCAGTTCTTC. Residues: CASSPSGTGGYNEQFF.

The chain recombines TRBV30 with TRBJ2-7; tentatively, D is TRBD1 (5 bases). The CDR3 has 14 amino acids. Trimming removed 3 bases from V and 5 bases from J, with 17 bases in between. Germline V gene lookup returns CDR1 GTSNPN and CDR2 SVGIG (reference sequence). CDR3 DNA sequence: TGTGCCTGGAGGGATCAGGGTTTATTCGACGAGCAGTACTTC. It encodes CAWRDQGLFDEQYF.

This rearrangement joins TRBV5-1 to TRBJ1-1; no reliable D call. Trimming took 1 base from V and 5 from J, leaving 9 bases between them. Germline CDR1 reads SGHRS; CDR2 reads YFSETQ. This CDR3 spans 13 amino acids. CDR3 amino acids: CASSLLRRTEAFF. The CDR3 DNA follows: TGCGCCAGCAGCTTGTTGAGGCGGACTGAAGCTTTCTTT.

This clone has more than one count but fewer than ten. V gene TRBV4-2 combines with J gene TRBJ1-2; 8 bases align to TRBD1. CDR1 and CDR2 from the germline V gene are LGHNA and YNFKEQ. Unmatched junction bases numbered 10, after V lost 3 bases and J lost 4 bases. The CDR3 totals 16 residues. CDR3 in amino acids: CASSHVGQGEIYGYTF. The CDR3 nucleotides are TGTGCCAGCAGCCACGTCGGACAGGGTGAGATCTATGGCTACACCTTC.

The V gene is TRBV7-8, the J gene TRBJ1-5; possibly TRBD1 for D (5 bases). CDR3 length: 15 amino acids. Germline lookup yields CDR1 SGHVS and CDR2 FQNEAQ. The V gene lost 2 bases and the J gene lost 4 bases, with 12 bases spanning the gap. CDR3: CASSLLQVANQPQHF. CDR3 sequence (DNA): TGTGCCAGCAGCTTACTACAGGTTGCAAATCAGCCCCAGCATTTT.

J is TRBJ2-1 and V is TRBV6-5; the match to TRBD1 covers 7 bases. Germline lookup yields CDR1 MNHEY and CDR2 SVGAGI. The CDR3 has 14 residues. J gave up 4 bases and V 6 bases, and 6 bases lay outside the gene matches. CDR3 coding DNA: TGTGCCAGCAGCCGTATGGGACAGTACAATGAGCAGTTCTTC. It yields the protein CASSRMGQYNEQFF.

This chain links TRBV7-2 with TRBJ2-2; D is unresolved. The CDR3 has 15 amino acids. Germline values: CDR1 SGHTA, CDR2 FQGNSA. V shed 3 bases and J shed 3 bases, with 11 bases lying between them. The CDR3 coding sequence is TGTGCCAGCAGCTTCAAAGGACGGGACACCGGGGAGCTGTTTTTT. Its protein is CASSFKGRDTGELFF.